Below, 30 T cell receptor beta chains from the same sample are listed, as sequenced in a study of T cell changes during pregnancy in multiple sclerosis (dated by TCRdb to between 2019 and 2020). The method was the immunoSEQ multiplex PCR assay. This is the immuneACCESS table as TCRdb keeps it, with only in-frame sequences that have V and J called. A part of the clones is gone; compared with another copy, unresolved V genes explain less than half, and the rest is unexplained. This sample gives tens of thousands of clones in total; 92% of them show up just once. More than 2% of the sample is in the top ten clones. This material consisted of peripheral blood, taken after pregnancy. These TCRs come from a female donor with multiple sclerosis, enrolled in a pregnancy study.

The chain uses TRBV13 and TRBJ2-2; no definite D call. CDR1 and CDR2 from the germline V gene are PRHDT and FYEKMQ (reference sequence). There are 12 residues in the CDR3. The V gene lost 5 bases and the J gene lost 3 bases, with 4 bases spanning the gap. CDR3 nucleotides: TGTGCCAGCAGCCCTTACACCGGGGAGCTGTTTTTT. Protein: CASSPYTGELFF.

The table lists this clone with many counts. This CDR3 reads CASKIQGGLRNTIYF. CDR3 coding DNA: TGTGCCAGCAAGATACAGGGGGGACTACGAAACACCATATATTTT. This sequence joins TRBV6-7 and TRBJ1-3; 8 bases are a match to TRBD1. TRBV6-7 is assigned to the ORF class and has an uncertain function. J lost 5 bases, V lost 7 bases, and 10 bases had no gene match. The CDR3 loop spans 15 amino acids.

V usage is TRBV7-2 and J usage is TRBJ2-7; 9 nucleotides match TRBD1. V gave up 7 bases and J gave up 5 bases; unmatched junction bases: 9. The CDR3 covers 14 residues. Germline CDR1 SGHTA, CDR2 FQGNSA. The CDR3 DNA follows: TGTGCCAGCACCCCCGGGACAGGGTTCAACGAGCAGTACTTC. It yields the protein CASTPGTGFNEQYF.

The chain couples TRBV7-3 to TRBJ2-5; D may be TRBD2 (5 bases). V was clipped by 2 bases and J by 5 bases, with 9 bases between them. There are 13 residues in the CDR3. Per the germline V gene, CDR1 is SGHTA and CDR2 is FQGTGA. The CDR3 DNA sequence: TGTGCCAGCAGCTTACAATCGGGGGAGACCCAGTACTTC. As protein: CASSLQSGETQYF. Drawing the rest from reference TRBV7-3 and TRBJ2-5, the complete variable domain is GAGVSQTPSNKVTEKGKYVELRCDPISGHTALYWYRQSLGQGPEFLIYFQGTGAADDSGLPNDRFFAVRPEGSVSTLKIQRTERGDSAVYLCASSLQSGETQYFGPGTRLLVL.

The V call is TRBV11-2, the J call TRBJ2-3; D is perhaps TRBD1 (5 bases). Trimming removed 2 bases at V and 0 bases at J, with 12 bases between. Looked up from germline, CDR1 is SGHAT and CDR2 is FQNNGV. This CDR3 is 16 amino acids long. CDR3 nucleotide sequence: TGTGCCAGCAGCTTACTTAGGGGTTCTAGCACAGATACGCAGTATTTT. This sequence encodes CASSLLRGSSTDTQYF. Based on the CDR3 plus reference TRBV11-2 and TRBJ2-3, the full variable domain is EAGVAQSPRYKIIEKRQSVAFWCNPISGHATLYWYQQILGQGPKLLIQFQNNGVVDDSQLPKDRFSAERLKGVDSTLKIQPAKLEDSAVYLCASSLLRGSSTDTQYFGPGTRLTVL.

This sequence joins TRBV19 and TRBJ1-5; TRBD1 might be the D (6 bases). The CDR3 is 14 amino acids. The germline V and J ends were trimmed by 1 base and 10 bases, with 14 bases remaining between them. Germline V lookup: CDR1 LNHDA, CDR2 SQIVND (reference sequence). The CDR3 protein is CASSIAGGTYPQHF. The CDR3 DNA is TGTGCCAGTAGTATAGCGGGGGGGACATATCCCCAGCATTTT.

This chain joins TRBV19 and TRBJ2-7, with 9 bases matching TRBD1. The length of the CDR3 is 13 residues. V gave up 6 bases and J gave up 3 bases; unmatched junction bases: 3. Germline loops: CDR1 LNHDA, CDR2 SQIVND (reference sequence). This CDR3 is CASRVGQGYEQYF. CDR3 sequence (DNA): TGTGCCAGTAGGGTGGGACAGGGCTACGAGCAGTACTTC.

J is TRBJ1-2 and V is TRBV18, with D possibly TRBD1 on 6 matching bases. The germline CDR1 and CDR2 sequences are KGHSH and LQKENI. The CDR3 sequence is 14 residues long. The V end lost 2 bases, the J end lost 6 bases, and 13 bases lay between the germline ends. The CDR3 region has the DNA TGTGCCAGCTCACCAGTCCAGGGGTTAGATGGCTACACCTTC. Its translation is CASSPVQGLDGYTF.

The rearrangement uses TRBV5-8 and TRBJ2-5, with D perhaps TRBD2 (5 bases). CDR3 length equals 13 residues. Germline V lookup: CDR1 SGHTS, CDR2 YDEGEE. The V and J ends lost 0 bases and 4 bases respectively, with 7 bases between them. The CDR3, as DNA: TGTGCCAGCAGCTTGGAGAGGGCAGAGACCCAGTACTTC. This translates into CASSLERAETQYF.

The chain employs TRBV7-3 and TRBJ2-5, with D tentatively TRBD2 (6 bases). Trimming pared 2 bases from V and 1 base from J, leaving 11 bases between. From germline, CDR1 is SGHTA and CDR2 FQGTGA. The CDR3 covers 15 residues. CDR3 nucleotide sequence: TGTGCCAGCAGCTTAGCGGGGTCTTTCCAAGAGACCCAGTACTTC. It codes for CASSLAGSFQETQYF.

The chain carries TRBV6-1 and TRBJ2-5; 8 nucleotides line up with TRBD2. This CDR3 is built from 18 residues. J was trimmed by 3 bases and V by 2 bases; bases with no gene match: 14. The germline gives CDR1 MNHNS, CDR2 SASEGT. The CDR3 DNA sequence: TGTGCCAGCAGTGAAACACGTCGGGGGCTAGCGGGTAAAGAGACCCAGTACTTC. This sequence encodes CASSETRRGLAGKETQYF.

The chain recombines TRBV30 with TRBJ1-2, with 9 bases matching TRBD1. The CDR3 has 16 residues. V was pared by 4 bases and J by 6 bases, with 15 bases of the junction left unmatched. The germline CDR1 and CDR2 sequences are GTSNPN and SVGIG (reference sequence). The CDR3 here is CAWINAVPGQGNGYTF. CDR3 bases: TGTGCCTGGATTAATGCGGTGCCGGGACAGGGAAATGGCTACACCTTC.

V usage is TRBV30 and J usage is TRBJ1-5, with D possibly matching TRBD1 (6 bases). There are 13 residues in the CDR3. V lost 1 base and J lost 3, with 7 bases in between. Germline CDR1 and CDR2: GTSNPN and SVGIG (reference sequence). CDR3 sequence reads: CAWSGTVNQPQHF. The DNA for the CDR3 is TGTGCCTGGAGTGGGACAGTCAATCAGCCCCAGCATTTT. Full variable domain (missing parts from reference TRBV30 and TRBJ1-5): SQTIHQWPATLVQPVGSPLSLECTVEGTSNPNLYWYRQAAGRGLQLLFYSVGIGQISSEVPQNLSASRPQDRQFILSSKKLLLSDSGFYLCAWSGTVNQPQHFGDGTRLSIL.

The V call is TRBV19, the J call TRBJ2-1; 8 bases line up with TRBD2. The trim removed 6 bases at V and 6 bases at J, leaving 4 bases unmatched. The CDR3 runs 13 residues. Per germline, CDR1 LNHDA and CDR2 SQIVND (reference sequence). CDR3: CASRRRGANEQFF. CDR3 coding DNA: TGTGCCAGTAGGCGGCGGGGGGCCAATGAGCAGTTCTTC.

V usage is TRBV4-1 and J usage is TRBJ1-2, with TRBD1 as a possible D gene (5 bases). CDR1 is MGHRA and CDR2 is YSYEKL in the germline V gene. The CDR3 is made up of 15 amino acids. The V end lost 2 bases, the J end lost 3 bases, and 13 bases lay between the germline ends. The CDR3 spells CASSQNQDTYYGYTF. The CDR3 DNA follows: TGCGCCAGCAGCCAAAATCAGGACACTTACTATGGCTACACCTTC.

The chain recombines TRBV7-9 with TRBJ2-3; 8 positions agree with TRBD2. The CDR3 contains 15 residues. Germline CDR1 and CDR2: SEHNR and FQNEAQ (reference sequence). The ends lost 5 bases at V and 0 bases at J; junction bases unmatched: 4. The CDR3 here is CASSRTSGSTDTQYF. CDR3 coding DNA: TGTGCCAGCAGCCGAACTAGCGGAAGCACAGATACGCAGTATTTT.

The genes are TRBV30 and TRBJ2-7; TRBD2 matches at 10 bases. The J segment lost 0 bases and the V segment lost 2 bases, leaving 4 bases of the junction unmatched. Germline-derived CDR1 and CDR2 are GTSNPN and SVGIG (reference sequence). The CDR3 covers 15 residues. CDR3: CAWSWASGSSYEQYF. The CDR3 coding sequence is TGTGCCTGGAGTTGGGCTAGCGGGAGCTCCTACGAGCAGTACTTC.

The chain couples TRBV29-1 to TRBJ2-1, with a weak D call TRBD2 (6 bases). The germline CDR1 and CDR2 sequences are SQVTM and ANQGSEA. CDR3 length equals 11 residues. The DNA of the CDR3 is TGCAGTGCCGTCGGAGGGAATGAGCAGTTCTTC. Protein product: CSAVGGNEQFF.

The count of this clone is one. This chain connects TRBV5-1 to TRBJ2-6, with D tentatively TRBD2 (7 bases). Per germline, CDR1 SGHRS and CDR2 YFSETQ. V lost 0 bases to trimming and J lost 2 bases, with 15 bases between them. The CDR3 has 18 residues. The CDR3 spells CASSLEGGGGAGANVLTF. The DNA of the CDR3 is TGCGCCAGCAGCTTGGAGGGGGGCGGGGGCGCTGGGGCCAACGTCCTGACTTTC.

The CDR3 sequence: CASSYGSTTQYF. The CDR3 DNA reads TGTGCCAGCAGTTATGGGAGCACCACGCAGTATTTT. The rearrangement uses TRBV6-5 and TRBJ2-3; tentatively, D is TRBD2 (5 bases). Trimming pared 3 bases from V and 9 bases from J, leaving 10 bases between. Germline CDR1 and CDR2: MNHEY and SVGAGI. The CDR3 runs to 12 residues.

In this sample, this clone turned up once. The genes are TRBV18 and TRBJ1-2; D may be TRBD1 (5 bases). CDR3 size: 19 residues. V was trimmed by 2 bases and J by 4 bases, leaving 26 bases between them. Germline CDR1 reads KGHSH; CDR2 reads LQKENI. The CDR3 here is CASSPMTSSAVMGLYGYTF. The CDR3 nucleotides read TGTGCCAGCTCACCAATGACCAGTTCCGCAGTAATGGGACTCTATGGCTACACCTTC.

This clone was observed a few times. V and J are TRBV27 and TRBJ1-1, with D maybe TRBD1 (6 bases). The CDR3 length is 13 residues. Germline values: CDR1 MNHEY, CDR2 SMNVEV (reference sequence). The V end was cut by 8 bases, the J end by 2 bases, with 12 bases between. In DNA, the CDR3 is TGTGCCAGCGGGCGACAGGTTAACACTGAAGCTTTCTTT. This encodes CASGRQVNTEAFF.

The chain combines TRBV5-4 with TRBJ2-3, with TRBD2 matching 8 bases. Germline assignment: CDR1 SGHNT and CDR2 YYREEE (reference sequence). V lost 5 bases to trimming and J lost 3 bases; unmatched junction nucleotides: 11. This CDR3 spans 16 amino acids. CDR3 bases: TGTGCCAGCAGGTATTACAGCGGGAGCGGGACAGATACGCAGTATTTT. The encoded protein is CASRYYSGSGTDTQYF.

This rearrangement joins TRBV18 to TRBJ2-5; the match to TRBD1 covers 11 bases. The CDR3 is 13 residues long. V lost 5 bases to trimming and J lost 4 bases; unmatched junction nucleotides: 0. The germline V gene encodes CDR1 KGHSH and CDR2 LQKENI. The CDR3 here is CASSGTGGETQYF. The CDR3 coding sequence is TGTGCCAGCTCAGGGACAGGGGGAGAGACCCAGTACTTC.

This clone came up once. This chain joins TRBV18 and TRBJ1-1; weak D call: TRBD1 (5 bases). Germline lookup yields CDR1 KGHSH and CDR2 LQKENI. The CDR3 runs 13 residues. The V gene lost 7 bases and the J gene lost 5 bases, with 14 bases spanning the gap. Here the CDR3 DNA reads TGTGCCAGCTGTGGGGGGATTAATACTGAAGCTTTCTTT. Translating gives CASCGGINTEAFF.

CDR3 sequence reads: CASSLGEAFNEQFF. CDR3 DNA sequence: TGTGCCAGCAGCTTAGGGGAGGCTTTTAATGAGCAGTTCTTC. V gene TRBV7-7 combines with J gene TRBJ2-1, with a tentative D call TRBD2 (6 bases). CDR1 and CDR2 (germline): SSHAT, FNYEAQ (reference sequence). This CDR3 contains 14 residues. The ends were cut back, 1 base at V and 7 bases at J, with 11 bases in the middle.

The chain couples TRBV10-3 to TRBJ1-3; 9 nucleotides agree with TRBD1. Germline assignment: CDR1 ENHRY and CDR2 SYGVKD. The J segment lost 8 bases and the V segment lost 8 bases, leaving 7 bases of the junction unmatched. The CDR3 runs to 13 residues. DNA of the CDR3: TGTGCCATCCGGGGACAGGGAATAGACACCATATATTTT. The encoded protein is CAIRGQGIDTIYF.

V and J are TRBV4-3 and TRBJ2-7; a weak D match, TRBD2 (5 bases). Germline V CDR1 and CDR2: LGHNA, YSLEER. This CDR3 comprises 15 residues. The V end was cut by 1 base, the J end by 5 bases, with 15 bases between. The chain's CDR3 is CASSQAPSSLHEQYF. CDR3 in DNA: TGCGCCAGCAGCCAAGCTCCTAGCAGCTTGCACGAGCAGTACTTC.

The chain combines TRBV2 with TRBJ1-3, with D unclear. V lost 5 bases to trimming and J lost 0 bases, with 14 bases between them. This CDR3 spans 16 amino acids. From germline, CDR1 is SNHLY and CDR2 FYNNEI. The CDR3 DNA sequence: TGTGCCAGCAGTCCGAAATATACAGACTCTGGAAACACCATATATTTT. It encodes CASSPKYTDSGNTIYF.

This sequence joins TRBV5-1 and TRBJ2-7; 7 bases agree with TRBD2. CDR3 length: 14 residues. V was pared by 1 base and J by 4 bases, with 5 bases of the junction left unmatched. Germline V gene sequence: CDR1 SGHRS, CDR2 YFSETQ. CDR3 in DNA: TGCGCCAGCAGCTTGTCTAGCGGCCAATACGAGCAGTACTTC. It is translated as CASSLSSGQYEQYF.